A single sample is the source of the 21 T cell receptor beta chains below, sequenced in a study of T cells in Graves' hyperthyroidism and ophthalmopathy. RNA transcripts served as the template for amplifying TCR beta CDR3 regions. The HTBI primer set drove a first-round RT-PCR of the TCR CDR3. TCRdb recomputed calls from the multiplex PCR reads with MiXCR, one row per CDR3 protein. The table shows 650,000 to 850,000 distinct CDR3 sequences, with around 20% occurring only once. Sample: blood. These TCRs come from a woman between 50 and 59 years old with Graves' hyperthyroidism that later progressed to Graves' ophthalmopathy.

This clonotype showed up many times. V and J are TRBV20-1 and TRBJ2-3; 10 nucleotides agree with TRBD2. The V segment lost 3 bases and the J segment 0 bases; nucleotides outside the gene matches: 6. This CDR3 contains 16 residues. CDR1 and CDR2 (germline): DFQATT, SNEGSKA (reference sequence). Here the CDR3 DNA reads TGCAGTGCTAGTAGGGCTAGCGGGAGAAGCACAGATACGCAGTATTTT. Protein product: CSASRASGRSTDTQYF.

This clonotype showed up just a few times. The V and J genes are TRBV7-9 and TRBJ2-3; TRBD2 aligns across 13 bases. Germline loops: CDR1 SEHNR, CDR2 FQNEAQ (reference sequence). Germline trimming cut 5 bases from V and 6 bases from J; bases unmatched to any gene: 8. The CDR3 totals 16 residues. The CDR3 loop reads CASSPGTSGARDTQYF. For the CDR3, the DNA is TGTGCCAGCAGCCCTGGGACTAGCGGGGCACGGGATACGCAGTATTTT.

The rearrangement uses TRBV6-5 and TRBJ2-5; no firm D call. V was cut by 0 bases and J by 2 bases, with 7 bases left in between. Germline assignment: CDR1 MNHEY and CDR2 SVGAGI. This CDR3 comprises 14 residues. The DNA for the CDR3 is TGTGCCAGCAGTTACTCTCCCTCGCAAGAGACCCAGTACTTC. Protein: CASSYSPSQETQYF.

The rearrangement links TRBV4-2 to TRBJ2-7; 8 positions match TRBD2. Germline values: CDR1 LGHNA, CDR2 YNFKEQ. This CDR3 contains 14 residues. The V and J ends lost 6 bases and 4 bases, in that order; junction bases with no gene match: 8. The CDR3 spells CASSPPGLGYEQYF. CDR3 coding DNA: TGTGCCAGCAGTCCCCCGGGACTAGGTTACGAGCAGTACTTC.

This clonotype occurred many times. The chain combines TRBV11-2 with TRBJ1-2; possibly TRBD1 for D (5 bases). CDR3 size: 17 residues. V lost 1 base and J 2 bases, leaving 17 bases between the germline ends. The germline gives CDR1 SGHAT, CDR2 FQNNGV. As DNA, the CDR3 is TGTGCCAGCAGCTTAGGGGCGGAAAGGGGCCGAAACTATGGCTACACCTTC. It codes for CASSLGAERGRNYGYTF.

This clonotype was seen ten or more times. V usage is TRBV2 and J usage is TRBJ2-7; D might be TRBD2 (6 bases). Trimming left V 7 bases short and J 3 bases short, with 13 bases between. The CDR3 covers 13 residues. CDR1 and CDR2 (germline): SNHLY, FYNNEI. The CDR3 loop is CASKNGGGYEQYF. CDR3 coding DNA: TGTGCCAGCAAGAATGGGGGAGGCTACGAGCAGTACTTC.

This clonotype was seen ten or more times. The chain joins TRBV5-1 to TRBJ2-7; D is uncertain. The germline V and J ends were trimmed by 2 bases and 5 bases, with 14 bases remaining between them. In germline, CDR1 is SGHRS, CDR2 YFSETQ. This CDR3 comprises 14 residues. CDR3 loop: CASSFIPPGDEQYF. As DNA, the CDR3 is TGCGCCAGCAGCTTCATTCCCCCCGGCGACGAGCAGTACTTC.

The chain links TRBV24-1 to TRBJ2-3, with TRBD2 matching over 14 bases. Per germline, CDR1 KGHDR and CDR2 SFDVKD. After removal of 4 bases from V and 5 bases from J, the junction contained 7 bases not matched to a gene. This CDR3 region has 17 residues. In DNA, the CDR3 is TGTGCCACCAGTGACCCCACCGGGACTAGCGGGGGAGATACGCAGTATTTT. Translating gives CATSDPTGTSGGDTQYF.

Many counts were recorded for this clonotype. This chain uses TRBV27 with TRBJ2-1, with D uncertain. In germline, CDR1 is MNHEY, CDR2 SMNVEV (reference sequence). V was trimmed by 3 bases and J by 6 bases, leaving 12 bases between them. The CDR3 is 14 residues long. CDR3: CASSFELVSNEQFF. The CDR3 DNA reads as TGTGCCAGCAGTTTTGAGCTAGTCTCCAATGAGCAGTTCTTC.

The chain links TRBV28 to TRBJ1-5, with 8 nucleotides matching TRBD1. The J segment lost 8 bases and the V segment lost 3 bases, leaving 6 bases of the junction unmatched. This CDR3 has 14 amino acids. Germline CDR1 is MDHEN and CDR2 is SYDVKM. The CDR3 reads CASSFGQGLKPQHF. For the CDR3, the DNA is TGTGCCAGCAGTTTTGGACAGGGCCTGAAGCCCCAGCATTTT.

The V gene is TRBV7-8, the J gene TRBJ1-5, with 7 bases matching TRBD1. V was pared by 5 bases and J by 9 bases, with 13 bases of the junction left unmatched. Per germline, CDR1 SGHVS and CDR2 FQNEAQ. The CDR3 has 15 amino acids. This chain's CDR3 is CASSGQVERGRPQHF. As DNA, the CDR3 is TGTGCCAGCAGCGGACAGGTAGAAAGGGGCCGGCCCCAGCATTTT.

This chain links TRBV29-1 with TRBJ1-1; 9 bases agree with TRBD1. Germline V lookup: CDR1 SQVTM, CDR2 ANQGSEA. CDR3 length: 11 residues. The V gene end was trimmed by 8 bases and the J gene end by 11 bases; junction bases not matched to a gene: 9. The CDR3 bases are TGCAGCTTCGGGACAGGGTTTTTTGCTTTCTTT. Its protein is CSFGTGFFAFF.

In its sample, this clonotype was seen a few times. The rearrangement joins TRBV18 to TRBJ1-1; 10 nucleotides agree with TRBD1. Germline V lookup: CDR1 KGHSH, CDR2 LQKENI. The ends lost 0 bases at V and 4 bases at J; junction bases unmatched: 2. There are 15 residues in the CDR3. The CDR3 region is CASSPPWTGGTEAFF. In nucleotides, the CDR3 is TGTGCCAGCTCACCACCTTGGACAGGGGGCACTGAAGCTTTCTTT. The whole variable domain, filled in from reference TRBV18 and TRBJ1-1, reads NAGVMQNPRHLVRRRGQEARLRCSPMKGHSHVYWYRQLPEEGLKFMVYLQKENIIDESGMPKERFSAEFPKEGPSILRIQQVVRGDSAAYFCASSPPWTGGTEAFFGQGTRLTVV.

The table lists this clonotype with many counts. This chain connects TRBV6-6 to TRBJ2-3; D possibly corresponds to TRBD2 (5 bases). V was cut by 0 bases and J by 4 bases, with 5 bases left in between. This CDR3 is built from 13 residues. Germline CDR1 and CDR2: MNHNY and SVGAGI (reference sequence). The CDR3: CASSYSRADTQYF. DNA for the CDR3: TGTGCCAGCAGTTACTCGAGGGCAGATACGCAGTATTTT.

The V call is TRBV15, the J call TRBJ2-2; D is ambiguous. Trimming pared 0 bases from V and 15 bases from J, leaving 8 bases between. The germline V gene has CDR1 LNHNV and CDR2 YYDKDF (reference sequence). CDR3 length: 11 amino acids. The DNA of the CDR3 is TGTGCCACCAGCAGAGATATAGAGGTGTTTTTT. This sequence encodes CATSRDIEVFF.

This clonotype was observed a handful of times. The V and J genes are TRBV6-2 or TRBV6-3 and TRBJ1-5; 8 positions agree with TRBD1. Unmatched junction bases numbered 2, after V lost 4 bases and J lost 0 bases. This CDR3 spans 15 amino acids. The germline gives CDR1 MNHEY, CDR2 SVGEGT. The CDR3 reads CASSWTGNSNQPQHF. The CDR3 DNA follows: TGTGCCAGCAGTTGGACAGGGAATAGCAATCAGCCCCAGCATTTT.

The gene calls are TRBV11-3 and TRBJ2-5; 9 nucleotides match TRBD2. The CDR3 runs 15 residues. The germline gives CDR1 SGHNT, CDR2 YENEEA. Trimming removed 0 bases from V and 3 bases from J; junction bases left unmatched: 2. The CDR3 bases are TGTGCCAGCAGCTTAGAAGGACTAGCGAAAGAGACCCAGTACTTC. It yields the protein CASSLEGLAKETQYF. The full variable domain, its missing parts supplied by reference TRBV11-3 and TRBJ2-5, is EAGVVQSPRYKIIEKKQPVAFWCNPISGHNTLYWYLQNLGQGPELLIRYENEEAVDDSQLPKDRFSAERLKGVDSTLKIQPAELGDSAVYLCASSLEGLAKETQYFGPGTRLLVL.

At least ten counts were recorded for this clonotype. The chain's CDR3 is CSARGRTGLTSPLHF. The CDR3 nucleotides are TGCAGTGCTAGGGGCAGGACAGGGCTTACTTCACCCCTCCACTTT. This chain connects TRBV20-1 to TRBJ1-6, with 8 bases lining up with TRBD1. The CDR3 totals 15 residues. Germline CDR1 reads DFQATT; CDR2 reads SNEGSKA (reference sequence). V gave up 3 bases and J gave up 9 bases; unmatched junction bases: 10.

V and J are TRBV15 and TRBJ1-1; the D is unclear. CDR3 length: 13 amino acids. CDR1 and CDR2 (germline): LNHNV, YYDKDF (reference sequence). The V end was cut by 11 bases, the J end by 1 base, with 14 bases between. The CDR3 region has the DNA TGTGCCGCCCAACTCAAACCGAACACTGAAGCTTTCTTT. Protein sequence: CAAQLKPNTEAFF.

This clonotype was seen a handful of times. DNA for the CDR3: TGTGCCAGCAGTTTATCGGCCTACATGAACACTGAAGCTTTCTTT. Protein: CASSLSAYMNTEAFF. The gene calls are TRBV27 and TRBJ1-1; the D is unclear. The V end lost 0 bases, the J end lost 0 bases, and 8 bases lay between the germline ends. This CDR3 is built from 15 residues. Germline CDR1 reads MNHEY; CDR2 reads SMNVEV (reference sequence).

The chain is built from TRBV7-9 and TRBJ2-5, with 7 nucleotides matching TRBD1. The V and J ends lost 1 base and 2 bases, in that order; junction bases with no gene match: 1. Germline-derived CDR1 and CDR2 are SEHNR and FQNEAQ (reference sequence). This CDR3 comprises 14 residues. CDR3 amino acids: CASSLEDRQETQYF. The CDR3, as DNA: TGTGCCAGCAGCTTAGAGGACAGGCAAGAGACCCAGTACTTC.